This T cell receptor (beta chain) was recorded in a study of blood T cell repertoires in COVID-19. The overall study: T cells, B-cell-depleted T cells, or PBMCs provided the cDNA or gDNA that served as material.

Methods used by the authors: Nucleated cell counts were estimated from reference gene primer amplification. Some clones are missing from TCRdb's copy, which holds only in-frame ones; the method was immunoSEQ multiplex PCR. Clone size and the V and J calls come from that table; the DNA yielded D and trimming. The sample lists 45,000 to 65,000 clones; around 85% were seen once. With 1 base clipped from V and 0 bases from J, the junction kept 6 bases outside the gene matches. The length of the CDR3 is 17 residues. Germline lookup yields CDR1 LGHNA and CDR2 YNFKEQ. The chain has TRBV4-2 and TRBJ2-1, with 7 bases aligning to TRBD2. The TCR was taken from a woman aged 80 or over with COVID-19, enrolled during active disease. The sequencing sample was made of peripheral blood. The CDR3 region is CASSQALAGLSYNEQFF. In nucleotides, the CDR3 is TGTGCCAGCAGCCAAGCTTTAGCGGGCCTCTCCTACAATGAGCAGTTCTTC.